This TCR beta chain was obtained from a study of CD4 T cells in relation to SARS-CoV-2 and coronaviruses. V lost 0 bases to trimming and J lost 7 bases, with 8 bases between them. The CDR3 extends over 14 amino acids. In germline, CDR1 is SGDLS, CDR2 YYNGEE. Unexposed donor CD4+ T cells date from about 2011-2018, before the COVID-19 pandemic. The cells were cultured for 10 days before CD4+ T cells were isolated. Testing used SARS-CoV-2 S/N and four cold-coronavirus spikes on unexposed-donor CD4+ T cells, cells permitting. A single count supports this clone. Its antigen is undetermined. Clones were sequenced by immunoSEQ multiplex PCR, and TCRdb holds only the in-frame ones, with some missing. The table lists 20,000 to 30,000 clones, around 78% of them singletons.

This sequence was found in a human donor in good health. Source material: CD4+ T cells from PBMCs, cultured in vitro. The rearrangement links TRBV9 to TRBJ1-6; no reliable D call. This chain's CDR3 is CASSVGGDNSPLHF. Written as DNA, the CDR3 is TGTGCCAGCAGCGTAGGGGGAGACAATTCACCCCTCCACTTT. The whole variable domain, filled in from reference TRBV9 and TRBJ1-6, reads DSGVTQTPKHLITATGQRVTLRCSPRSGDLSVYWYQQSLDQGLQFLIQYYNGEERAKGNILERFSAQQFPDLHSELNLSSLELGDSALYFCASSVGGDNSPLHFGNGTRLTVT.